This is a list of T cell receptor beta chains from one sample in a study of blood T cells in healthy people across ages. TCRdb analysed the 5' RACE reads with MiXCR anew, one entry per CDR3 protein. The sample lists about 1,800,000 distinct CDR3 sequences, 28% seen once, with more than 6% in the top ten. The sequenced sample consisted of blood. Receptors were obtained from a woman aged 25-40 years in good health. The CDR3 runs from the conserved cysteine through the conserved F or W. The D gene is left open where the match is weak. A clone size is listed for some rows: how often the clone was seen (once, few, many), or a class if it is expanded.

size: .
V: TRBV20-1
D: .
J: TRBJ2-3
CDR3: CSAMAGATDTQYF
DNA: TGCAGTGCTATGGCGGGGGCCACAGATACGCAGTATTTT

size: few
V: TRBV7-9
D: .
J: TRBJ1-1
CDR3: CASSSVPSYTEAFF
DNA: TGTGCCAGCAGCTCGGTCCCATCCTACACTGAGGCTTTCTTT

size: .
V: TRBV6-5
D: TRBD2
J: TRBJ2-7
CDR3: CATLGGRTYEQYF
DNA: TGTGCCACTCTCGGCGGGAGGACCTACGAGCAGTACTTC

size: .
V: TRBV4-1
D: .
J: TRBJ2-2
CDR3: CASSQARSTGELFF
DNA: TGCGCCAGCAGCCAAGCTCGCAGCACCGGGGAGCTGTTTTTT

size: .
V: TRBV25-1
D: TRBD1
J: TRBJ1-2
CDR3: CASSERTGRGYTF
DNA: TGTGCCAGCAGTGAGAGGACAGGAAGAGGCTACACCTTC

size: many
V: TRBV20-1
D: TRBD2
J: TRBJ2-7
CDR3: CSAYSTSGEYEQYF
DNA: TGCAGTGCTTACTCCACTAGCGGGGAGTACGAGCAGTACTTC

size: .
V: TRBV5-1
D: TRBD2
J: TRBJ2-3
CDR3: CASSPVRSGGDTQYF
DNA: TGCGCCAGCAGCCCAGTAAGGAGCGGGGGAGATACGCAGTATTTT

size: few
V: TRBV7-2
D: TRBD2
J: TRBJ2-2
CDR3: CASSFRRELAGTGELFF
DNA: TGTGCCAGCAGTTTCAGAAGGGAACTAGCGGGCACCGGGGAGCTGTTTTTT

size: .
V: TRBV20-1
D: TRBD2
J: TRBJ2-3
CDR3: CSARAGAELGTDTQYF
DNA: TGCAGTGCCCGAGCGGGGGCAGAACTGGGCACAGATACGCAGTATTTT

size: few
V: TRBV15
D: .
J: TRBJ1-1
CDR3: CATSRDLPSEAFF
DNA: TGTGCCACCAGCAGAGATCTCCCCTCTGAAGCTTTCTTT

size: .
V: TRBV18
D: .
J: TRBJ1-3
CDR3: CASSPQPATGNTIYF
DNA: TGTGCCAGCTCACCTCAACCTGCTACAGGAAACACCATATATTTT